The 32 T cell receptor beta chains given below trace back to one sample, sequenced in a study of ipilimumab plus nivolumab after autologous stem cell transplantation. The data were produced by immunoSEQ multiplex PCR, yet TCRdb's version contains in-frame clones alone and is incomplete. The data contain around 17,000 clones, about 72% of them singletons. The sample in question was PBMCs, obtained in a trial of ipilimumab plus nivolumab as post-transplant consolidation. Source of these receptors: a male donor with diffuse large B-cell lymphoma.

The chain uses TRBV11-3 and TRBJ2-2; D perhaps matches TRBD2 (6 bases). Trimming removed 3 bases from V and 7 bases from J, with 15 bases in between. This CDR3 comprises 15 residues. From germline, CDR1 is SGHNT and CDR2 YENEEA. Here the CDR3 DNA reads TGTGCCAGCAGCTTTCCTGCCGGGACTGTCGGGGAGCTGTTTTTT. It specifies CASSFPAGTVGELFF.

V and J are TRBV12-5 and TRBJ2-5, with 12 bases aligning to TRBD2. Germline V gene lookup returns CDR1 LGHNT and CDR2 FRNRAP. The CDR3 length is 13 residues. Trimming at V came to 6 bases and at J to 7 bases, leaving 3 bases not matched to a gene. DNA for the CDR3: TGTGCTAGTGGCCTGGGACTAGCGGGGACCCAGTACTTC. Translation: CASGLGLAGTQYF.

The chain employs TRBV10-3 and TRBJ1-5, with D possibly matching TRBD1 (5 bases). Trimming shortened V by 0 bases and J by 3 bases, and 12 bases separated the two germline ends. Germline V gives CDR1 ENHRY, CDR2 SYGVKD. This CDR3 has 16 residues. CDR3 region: CAISESVGGTNQPQHF. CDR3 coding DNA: TGTGCCATCAGTGAGTCAGTGGGGGGGACCAATCAGCCCCAGCATTTT.

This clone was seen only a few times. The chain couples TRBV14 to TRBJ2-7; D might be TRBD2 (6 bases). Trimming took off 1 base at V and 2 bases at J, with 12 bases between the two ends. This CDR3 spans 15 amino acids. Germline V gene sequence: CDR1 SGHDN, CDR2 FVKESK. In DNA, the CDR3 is TGTGCCAGCAGCCAAGGGCGGGGTGGTACCTACGAGCAGTACTTC. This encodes CASSQGRGGTYEQYF.

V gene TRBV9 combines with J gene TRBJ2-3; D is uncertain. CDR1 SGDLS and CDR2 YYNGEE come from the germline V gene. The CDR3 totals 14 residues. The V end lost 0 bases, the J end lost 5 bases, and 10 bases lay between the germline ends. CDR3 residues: CASSVVGWGDTQYF. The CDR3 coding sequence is TGTGCCAGCAGCGTAGTAGGCTGGGGAGATACGCAGTATTTT.

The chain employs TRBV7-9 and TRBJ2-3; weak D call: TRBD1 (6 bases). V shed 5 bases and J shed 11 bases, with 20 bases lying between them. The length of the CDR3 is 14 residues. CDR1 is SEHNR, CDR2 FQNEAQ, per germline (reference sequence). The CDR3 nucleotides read TGTGCCAGCAGCCAGTACCAGGGCAGAGGGGGGCAGTATTTT. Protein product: CASSQYQGRGGQYF. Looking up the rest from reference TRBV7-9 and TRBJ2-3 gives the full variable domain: DTGVSQNPRHKITKRGQNVTFRCDPISEHNRLYWYRQTLGQGPEFLTYFQNEAQLEKSRLLSDRFSAERPKGSFSTLEIQRTEQGDSAMYLCASSQYQGRGGQYFGPGTRLTVL.

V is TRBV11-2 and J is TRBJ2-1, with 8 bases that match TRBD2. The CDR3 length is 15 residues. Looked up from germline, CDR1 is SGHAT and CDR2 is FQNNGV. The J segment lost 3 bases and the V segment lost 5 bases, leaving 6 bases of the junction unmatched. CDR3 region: CASSPTGGLYNEQFF. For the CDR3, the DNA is TGTGCCAGCAGCCCCACGGGGGGGCTCTACAATGAGCAGTTCTTC. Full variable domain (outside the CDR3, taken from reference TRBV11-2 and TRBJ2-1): EAGVAQSPRYKIIEKRQSVAFWCNPISGHATLYWYQQILGQGPKLLIQFQNNGVVDDSQLPKDRFSAERLKGVDSTLKIQPAKLEDSAVYLCASSPTGGLYNEQFFGPGTRLTVL.

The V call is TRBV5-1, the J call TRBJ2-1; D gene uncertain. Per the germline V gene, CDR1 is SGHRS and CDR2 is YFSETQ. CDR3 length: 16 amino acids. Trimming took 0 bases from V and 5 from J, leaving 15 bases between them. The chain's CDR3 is CASSLGPLGSDNEQFF. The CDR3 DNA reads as TGCGCCAGCAGCTTGGGGCCCTTGGGTTCAGACAATGAGCAGTTCTTC.

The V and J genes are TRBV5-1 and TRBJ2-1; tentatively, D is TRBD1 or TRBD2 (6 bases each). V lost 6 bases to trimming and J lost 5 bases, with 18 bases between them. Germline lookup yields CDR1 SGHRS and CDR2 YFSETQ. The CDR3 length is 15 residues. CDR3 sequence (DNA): TGCGCCAGCACCCTCTCGGGGGCCTTTAACAATGAGCAGTTCTTC. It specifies CASTLSGAFNNEQFF.

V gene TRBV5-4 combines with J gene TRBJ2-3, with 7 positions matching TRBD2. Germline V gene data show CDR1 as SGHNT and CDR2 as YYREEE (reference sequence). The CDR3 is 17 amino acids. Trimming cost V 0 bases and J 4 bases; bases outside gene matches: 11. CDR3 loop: CASSLVGPAGTSDTQYF. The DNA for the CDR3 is TGTGCCAGCAGCTTGGTAGGCCCAGCGGGGACTTCAGATACGCAGTATTTT.

CDR3 bases: TGCGCCAGCAGCTTCTTGGACAGTAACTATGGCTACACCTTC. It specifies CASSFLDSNYGYTF. This chain joins TRBV5-1 and TRBJ1-2; weak D call: TRBD1 (6 bases). The CDR3 is made up of 14 amino acids. In germline, CDR1 is SGHRS, CDR2 YFSETQ. V shed 2 bases and J shed 1 base, with 9 bases lying between them. The full variable domain, its missing parts supplied by reference TRBV5-1 and TRBJ1-2, is KAGVTQTPRYLIKTRGQQVTLSCSPISGHRSVSWYQQTPGQGLQFLFEYFSETQRNKGNFPGRFSGRQFSNSRSEMNVSTLELGDSALYLCASSFLDSNYGYTFGSGTRLTVV.

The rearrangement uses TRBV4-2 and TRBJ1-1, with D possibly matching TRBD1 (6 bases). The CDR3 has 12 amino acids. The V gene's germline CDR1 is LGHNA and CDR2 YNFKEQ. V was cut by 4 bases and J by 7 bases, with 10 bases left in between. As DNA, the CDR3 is TGTGCCAGCAGCCCGAGGGGGGTTGAAGCTTTCTTT. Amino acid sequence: CASSPRGVEAFF.

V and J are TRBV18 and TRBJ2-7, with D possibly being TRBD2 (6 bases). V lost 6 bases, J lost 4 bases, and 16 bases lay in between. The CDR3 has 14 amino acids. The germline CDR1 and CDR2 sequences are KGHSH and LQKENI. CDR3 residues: CASSRGNPGYEQYF. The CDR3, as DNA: TGTGCCAGCTCCCGGGGGAACCCCGGATACGAGCAGTACTTC. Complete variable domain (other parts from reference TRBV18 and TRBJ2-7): NAGVMQNPRHLVRRRGQEARLRCSPMKGHSHVYWYRQLPEEGLKFMVYLQKENIIDESGMPKERFSAEFPKEGPSILRIQQVVRGDSAAYFCASSRGNPGYEQYFGPGTRLTVT.

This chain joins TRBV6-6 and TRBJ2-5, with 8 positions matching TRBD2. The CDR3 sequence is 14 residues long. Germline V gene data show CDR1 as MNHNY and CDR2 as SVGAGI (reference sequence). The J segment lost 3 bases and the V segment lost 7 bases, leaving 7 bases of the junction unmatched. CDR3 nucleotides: TGTGCCAGCAAGGAGACTAGCGTAGAAGAGACCCAGTACTTC. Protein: CASKETSVEETQYF.

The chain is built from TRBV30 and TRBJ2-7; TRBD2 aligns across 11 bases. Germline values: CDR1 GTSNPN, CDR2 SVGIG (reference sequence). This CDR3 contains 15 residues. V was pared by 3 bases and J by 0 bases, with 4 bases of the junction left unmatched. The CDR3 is CAWSPGLADSYEQYF. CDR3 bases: TGTGCCTGGAGCCCGGGACTAGCGGACTCCTACGAGCAGTACTTC.

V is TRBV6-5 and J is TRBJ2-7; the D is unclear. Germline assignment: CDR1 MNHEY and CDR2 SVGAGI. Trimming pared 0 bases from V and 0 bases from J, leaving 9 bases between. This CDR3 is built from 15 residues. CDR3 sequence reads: CASSYSISSSYEQYF. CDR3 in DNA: TGTGCCAGCAGTTACTCGATCAGTTCCTCCTACGAGCAGTACTTC.

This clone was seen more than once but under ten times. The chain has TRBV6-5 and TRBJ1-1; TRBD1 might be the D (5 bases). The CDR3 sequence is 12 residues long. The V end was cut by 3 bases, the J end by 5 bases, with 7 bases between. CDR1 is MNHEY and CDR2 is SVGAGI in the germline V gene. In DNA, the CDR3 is TGTGCCAGCAGTTATGGGGGGACTGAAGCTTTCTTT. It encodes CASSYGGTEAFF.

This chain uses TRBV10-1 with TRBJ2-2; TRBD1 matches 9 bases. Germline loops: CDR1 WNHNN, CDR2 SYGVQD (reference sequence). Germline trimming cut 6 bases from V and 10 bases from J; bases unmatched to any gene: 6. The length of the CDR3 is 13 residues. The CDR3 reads CASRDTGGEELFF. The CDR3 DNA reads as TGCGCCAGCAGAGATACAGGGGGCGAGGAGCTGTTTTTT.

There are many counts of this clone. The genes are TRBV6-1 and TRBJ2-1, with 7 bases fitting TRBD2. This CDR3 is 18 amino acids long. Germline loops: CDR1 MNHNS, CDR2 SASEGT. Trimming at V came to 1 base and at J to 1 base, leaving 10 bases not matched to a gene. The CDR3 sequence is CASSEGNPGGVSYNEQFF. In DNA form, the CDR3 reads TGTGCCAGCAGTGAAGGGAACCCGGGAGGAGTTTCCTACAATGAGCAGTTCTTC.

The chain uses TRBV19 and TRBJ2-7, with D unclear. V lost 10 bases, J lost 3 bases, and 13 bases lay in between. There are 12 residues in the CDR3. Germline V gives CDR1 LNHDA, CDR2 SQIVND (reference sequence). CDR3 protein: CATPVGCYEQYF. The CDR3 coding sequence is TGTGCCACCCCTGTGGGCTGCTACGAGCAGTACTTC.

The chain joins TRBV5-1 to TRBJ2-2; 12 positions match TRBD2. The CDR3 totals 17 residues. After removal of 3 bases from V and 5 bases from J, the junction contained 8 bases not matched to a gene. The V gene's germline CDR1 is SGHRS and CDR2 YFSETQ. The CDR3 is CASSSSLTSGSTGELFF. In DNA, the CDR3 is TGCGCCAGCAGCTCCTCCCTGACTAGCGGGAGTACCGGGGAGCTGTTTTTT.

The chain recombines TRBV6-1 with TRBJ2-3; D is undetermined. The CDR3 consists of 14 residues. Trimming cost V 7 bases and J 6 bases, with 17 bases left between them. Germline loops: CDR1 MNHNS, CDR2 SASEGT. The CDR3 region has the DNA TGTGCCAGCAAACACGCTTCAGCAGAGGATACGCAGTATTTT. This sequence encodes CASKHASAEDTQYF.

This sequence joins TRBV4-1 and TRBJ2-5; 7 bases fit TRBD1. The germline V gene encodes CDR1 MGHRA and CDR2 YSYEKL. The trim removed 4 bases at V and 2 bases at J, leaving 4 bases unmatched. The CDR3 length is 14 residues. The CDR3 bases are TGCGCCAGCAGCCTGGGACAGCTTCAAGAGACCCAGTACTTC. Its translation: CASSLGQLQETQYF.

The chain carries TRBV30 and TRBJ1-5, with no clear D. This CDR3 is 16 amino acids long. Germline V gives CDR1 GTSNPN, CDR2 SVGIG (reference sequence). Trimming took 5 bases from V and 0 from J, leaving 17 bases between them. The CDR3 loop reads CAWPPPASYSNQPQHF. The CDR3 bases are TGTGCCTGGCCCCCCCCGGCCTCTTATAGCAATCAGCCCCAGCATTTT.

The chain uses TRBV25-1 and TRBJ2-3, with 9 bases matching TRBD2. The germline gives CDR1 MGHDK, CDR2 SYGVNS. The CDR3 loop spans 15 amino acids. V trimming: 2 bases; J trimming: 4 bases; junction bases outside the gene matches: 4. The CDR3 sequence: CASSELAGRPDTQYF. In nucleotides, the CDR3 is TGTGCCAGCAGTGAACTAGCGGGGAGGCCAGATACGCAGTATTTT.

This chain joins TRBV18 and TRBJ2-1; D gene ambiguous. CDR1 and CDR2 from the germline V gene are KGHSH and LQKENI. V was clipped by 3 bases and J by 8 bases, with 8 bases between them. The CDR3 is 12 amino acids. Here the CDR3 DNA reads TGTGCCAGCTCACCCAATCCATATGAGCAGTTCTTC. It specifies CASSPNPYEQFF. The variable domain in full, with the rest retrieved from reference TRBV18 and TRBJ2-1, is NAGVMQNPRHLVRRRGQEARLRCSPMKGHSHVYWYRQLPEEGLKFMVYLQKENIIDESGMPKERFSAEFPKEGPSILRIQQVVRGDSAAYFCASSPNPYEQFFGPGTRLTVL.

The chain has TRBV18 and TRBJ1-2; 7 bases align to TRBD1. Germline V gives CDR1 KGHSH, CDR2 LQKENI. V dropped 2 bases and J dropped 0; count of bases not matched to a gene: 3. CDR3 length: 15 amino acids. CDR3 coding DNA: TGTGCCAGCTCACCAGACAGGGCTACTAACTATGGCTACACCTTC. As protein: CASSPDRATNYGYTF. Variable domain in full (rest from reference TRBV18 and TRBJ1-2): NAGVMQNPRHLVRRRGQEARLRCSPMKGHSHVYWYRQLPEEGLKFMVYLQKENIIDESGMPKERFSAEFPKEGPSILRIQQVVRGDSAAYFCASSPDRATNYGYTFGSGTRLTVV.

CDR3 coding DNA: TGTGCCAGCAGTGAAGAAGCGGGGGCAGATACGCAGTATTTT. Translating gives CASSEEAGADTQYF. The chain employs TRBV2 and TRBJ2-3; the match to TRBD2 covers 8 bases. Per germline, CDR1 SNHLY and CDR2 FYNNEI. The CDR3 is 14 amino acids. V shed 1 base and J 4 bases; nucleotides not matched to a gene: 1.

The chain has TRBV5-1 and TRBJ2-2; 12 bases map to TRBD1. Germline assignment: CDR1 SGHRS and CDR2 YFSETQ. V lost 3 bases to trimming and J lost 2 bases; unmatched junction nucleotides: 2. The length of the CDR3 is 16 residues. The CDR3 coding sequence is TGCGCCAGCAGCTCCGGGACAGGGGGCAACACCGGGGAGCTGTTTTTT. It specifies CASSSGTGGNTGELFF.

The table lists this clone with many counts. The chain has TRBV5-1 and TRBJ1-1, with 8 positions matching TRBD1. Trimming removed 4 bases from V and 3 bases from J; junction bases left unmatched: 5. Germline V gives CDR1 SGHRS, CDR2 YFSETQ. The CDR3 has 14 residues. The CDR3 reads CASSRATGDTEAFF. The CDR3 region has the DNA TGCGCCAGCAGCCGGGCGACAGGGGACACTGAAGCTTTCTTT.

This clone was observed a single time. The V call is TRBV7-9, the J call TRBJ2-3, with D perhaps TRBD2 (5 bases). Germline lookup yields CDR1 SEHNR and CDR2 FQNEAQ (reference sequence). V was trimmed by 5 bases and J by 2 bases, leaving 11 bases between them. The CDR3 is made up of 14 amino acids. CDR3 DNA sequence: TGTGCCAGCAGCGCCATCCGGGACACAGATACGCAGTATTTT. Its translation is CASSAIRDTDTQYF.

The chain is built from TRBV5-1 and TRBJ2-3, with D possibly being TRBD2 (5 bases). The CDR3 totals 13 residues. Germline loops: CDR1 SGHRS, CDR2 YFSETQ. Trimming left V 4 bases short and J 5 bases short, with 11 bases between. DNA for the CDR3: TGCGCCAGCAGCGGGGAGACCCGAGATACGCAGTATTTT. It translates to CASSGETRDTQYF.